This T cell receptor beta chain was retrieved from a study of blood T cell repertoires in COVID-19. The method was immunoSEQ multiplex PCR; TCRdb's version includes in-frame clones alone and lacks a portion of them. The sample has fewer than 65,000 clones, 85% to 90% seen once. This clonotype originated in a woman aged 55 to 70 with COVID-19, enrolled during active disease. The sequenced sample was peripheral blood.

The DNA of the CDR3 is TGTGCCAGCAGCCAAGAGGACGAAACGGGAGCAGGCGCAGATACGCAGTATTTT. Translation gives CASSQEDETGAGADTQYF. The rearrangement links TRBV3-1 (or the pseudogene TRBV3-2) to TRBJ2-3; D might be TRBD2 (6 bases). CDR3 length equals 18 residues. Germline-derived CDR1 and CDR2 are LGHDT and YNNKEL (reference sequence). Trimming cost V 0 bases and J 4 bases, with 20 bases left between them.